This entry is about one T cell receptor beta chain. Its antigen is unidentified. Distinct nucleotide sequences in the sample also encode this CDR3. The entry originates in a study of cytomegalovirus exposure and HLA in healthy donors. Across the study: In a later analysis, it was reported that the roughly 130 validation repertoires had been produced on the same platform as the roughly 650 repertoires belonging to the first cohort.

General study points: The authors enumerated some 170 TCR beta chains as linked to cytomegalovirus. The dataset shows that most TCR sequences were rare, while some public TCRs occurred in many donors.

The table came from immunoSEQ multiplex PCR; TCRdb's copy has only in-frame clones and leaves some out. Of 250,000 to 350,000 clones in the sample, roughly 85% were seen once. Sequenced: PBMCs. This TCR was recovered from a young woman in good health and CMV-seronegative.

CDR3 DNA sequence: TGCGCCAGCAGCTTGGGGACTAGCGGGAGCACAGATACGCAGTATTTT. It translates to CASSLGTSGSTDTQYF. The chain is built from TRBV5-1 and TRBJ2-3; 11 bases align to TRBD2. With V trimmed by 0 bases and J by 0 bases, 0 bases remained unmatched. Germline CDR1 and CDR2: SGHRS and YFSETQ. The CDR3 totals 16 residues.